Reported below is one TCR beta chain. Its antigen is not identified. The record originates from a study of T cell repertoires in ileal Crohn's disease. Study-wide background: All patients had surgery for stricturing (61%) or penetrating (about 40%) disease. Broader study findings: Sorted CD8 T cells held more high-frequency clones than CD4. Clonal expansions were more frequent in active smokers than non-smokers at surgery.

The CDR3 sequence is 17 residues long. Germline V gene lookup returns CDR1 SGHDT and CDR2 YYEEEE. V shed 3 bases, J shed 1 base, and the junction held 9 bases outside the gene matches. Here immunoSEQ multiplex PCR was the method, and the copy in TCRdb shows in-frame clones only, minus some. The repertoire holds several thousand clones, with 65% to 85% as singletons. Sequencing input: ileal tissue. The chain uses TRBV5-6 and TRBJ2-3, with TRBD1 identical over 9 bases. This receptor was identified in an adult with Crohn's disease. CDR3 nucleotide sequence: TGTGCCAGCAGCTCCCCGGGACAGGGAATGGGCACAGATACGCAGTATTTT. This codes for CASSSPGQGMGTDTQYF.